Below are 32 T cell receptor beta chains sequenced from a single sample in a study of blood T cell repertoires in COVID-19. Profiling relied on immunoSEQ multiplex PCR, and the TCRdb table lists in-frame clones only, not all of them. The data hold 200,000 or so clones, with approximately 83% observed a single time. The sample comprised peripheral blood. Receptors originate from a man aged 55 to 70 with acute or convalescent COVID-19.

This rearrangement joins TRBV7-2 to TRBJ2-7; TRBD1 agrees at 10 bases. V lost 0 bases and J lost 0; bases outside the gene matches: 17. Germline CDR1 reads SGHTA; CDR2 reads FQGNSA. There are 21 residues in the CDR3. Here the CDR3 reads CASSLAGGWGQGPRDSYEQYF. CDR3 sequence (DNA): TGTGCCAGCAGCTTAGCAGGGGGTTGGGGACAGGGGCCAAGGGACTCCTACGAGCAGTACTTC.

In DNA, the CDR3 is TGTGCCAGCAGCTTCGCCGGGACATCAGGAAACACCATATATTTT. It codes for CASSFAGTSGNTIYF. The gene calls are TRBV7-8 and TRBJ1-3; D might be TRBD1 (6 bases). V was pared by 3 bases and J by 4 bases, with 13 bases between. This CDR3 has 15 residues. Germline lookup yields CDR1 SGHVS and CDR2 FQNEAQ.

This clone was observed a single time. The gene calls are TRBV28 and TRBJ2-1; D gene unclear. V was pared by 6 bases and J by 8 bases, with 5 bases between. Germline loops: CDR1 MDHEN, CDR2 SYDVKM. This CDR3 has 10 residues. As DNA, the CDR3 is TGTGCCAGCAGGGGCGATGAGCAGTTCTTC. Amino acid sequence: CASRGDEQFF.

The V and J genes are TRBV5-3 and TRBJ2-1; 12 nucleotides match TRBD2. TRBV5-3 is an ORF for which the function is uncertain. The CDR3 extends over 16 amino acids. J gave up 12 bases and V 0 bases, and 10 bases lay outside the gene matches. The CDR3 nucleotides read TGTGCCAGAAGCTTGGAACTAGCGGGAGGAGGGGGTTGGCAGTTCTTC. Translated, it gives CARSLELAGGGGWQFF.

The chain is built from TRBV29-1 and TRBJ2-7, with D possibly being TRBD2 (5 bases). Looked up from germline, CDR1 is SQVTM and CDR2 is ANQGSEA. V was shortened by 6 bases and J by 2 bases, with 14 bases between the two germline ends. The CDR3 is 13 amino acids. The CDR3 region is CSVRVGGTYEQYF. The CDR3 region has the DNA TGCAGCGTGAGGGTTGGCGGAACCTACGAGCAGTACTTC.

The gene calls are TRBV5-6 and TRBJ2-3, with D possibly matching TRBD1 (6 bases). The CDR3 is made up of 15 amino acids. The V and J ends lost 1 base and 4 bases respectively, with 13 bases between them. The V gene's germline CDR1 is SGHDT and CDR2 YYEEEE. The CDR3 DNA reads TGTGCCAGCAGCTTGAAATGGGGGCGGCCAGATACGCAGTATTTT. It codes for CASSLKWGRPDTQYF.

V gene TRBV5-1 combines with J gene TRBJ2-1, with TRBD1 matching 8 bases. Trimming cost V 4 bases and J 5 bases; bases outside gene matches: 5. The V gene's germline CDR1 is SGHRS and CDR2 YFSETQ. The length of the CDR3 is 14 residues. The CDR3 here is CASSRTGGNNEQFF. CDR3 sequence (DNA): TGCGCCAGCAGCCGAACAGGGGGAAACAATGAGCAGTTCTTC.

This chain uses TRBV6-5 with TRBJ1-3; 7 nucleotides match TRBD1. The J segment lost 0 bases and the V segment lost 6 bases, leaving 5 bases of the junction unmatched. The CDR3 sequence is 15 residues long. CDR1 MNHEY and CDR2 SVGAGI come from the germline V gene. CDR3 coding DNA: TGTGCCAGCAGCCGGGGACAGAGCTCTGGAAACACCATATATTTT. Its protein product is CASSRGQSSGNTIYF.

This clone was counted only a few times. The chain links TRBV27 to TRBJ2-5, with 8 bases matching TRBD2. The CDR3 runs to 16 residues. After removal of 5 bases from V and 5 bases from J, the junction contained 13 bases not matched to a gene. The germline V gene encodes CDR1 MNHEY and CDR2 SMNVEV (reference sequence). This chain's CDR3 is CASSPGGSGSMETQYF. The CDR3 nucleotides read TGTGCCAGCAGTCCGGGGGGAAGCGGGAGTATGGAGACCCAGTACTTC.

V and J are TRBV12-3 or TRBV12-4 and TRBJ2-7; 7 positions match TRBD1. V shed 5 bases, J shed 2 bases, and the junction held 3 bases outside the gene matches. The CDR3 totals 13 residues. Here the CDR3 DNA reads TGTGCCAGCAGTCGGGACAGCACCTACGAGCAGTACTTC. Translating it yields CASSRDSTYEQYF.

The chain joins TRBV30 to TRBJ1-1; TRBD1 might be the D (6 bases). CDR1 is GTSNPN and CDR2 is SVGIG in the germline V gene (reference sequence). The V and J ends lost 3 bases and 0 bases respectively, with 17 bases between them. The CDR3 is made up of 16 amino acids. The CDR3 is CAWRLHRVAVNTEAFF. The CDR3 region has the DNA TGTGCCTGGAGACTCCACAGGGTTGCGGTGAACACTGAAGCTTTCTTT.

The CDR3 DNA reads as TGTGCCAGCAGTGCGACAGGGGGGACTGAAGCTTTCTTT. This encodes CASSATGGTEAFF. The chain is built from TRBV6-6 and TRBJ1-1, with 9 bases that match TRBD1. The ends lost 5 bases at V and 5 bases at J; junction bases unmatched: 3. The CDR3 loop spans 13 amino acids. Germline CDR1 MNHNY, CDR2 SVGAGI (reference sequence).

The chain combines TRBV5-5 with TRBJ2-2; possibly TRBD1 for D (6 bases). The CDR3 has 15 amino acids. Trimming stripped 2 bases from V and 5 bases from J, with 13 bases between. Germline-derived CDR1 and CDR2 are SGHKS and YYEKEE (reference sequence). This CDR3 is CASSFDTGPTGELFF. The CDR3 DNA reads TGTGCCAGCAGCTTTGACACAGGGCCTACCGGGGAGCTGTTTTTT.

The CDR3 sequence: CASSSNYRDRSYEQYF. CDR3 nucleotides: TGTGCCAGCAGCTCGAATTACCGGGACAGATCCTACGAGCAGTACTTC. The chain recombines TRBV5-6 with TRBJ2-7; 7 bases fit TRBD1. Germline loops: CDR1 SGHDT, CDR2 YYEEEE. The ends lost 3 bases at V and 1 base at J; junction bases unmatched: 10. The CDR3 length is 16 residues.

The chain links TRBV28 to TRBJ1-5; D not resolved. Trimming pared 3 bases from V and 2 bases from J, leaving 11 bases between. The CDR3 contains 15 residues. Germline CDR1 is MDHEN and CDR2 is SYDVKM. The CDR3 nucleotides read TGTGCCAGCAGTTTTGGCCCTGAAGGCAATCAGCCCCAGCATTTT. Translation gives CASSFGPEGNQPQHF.

This chain joins TRBV12-3 or TRBV12-4 and TRBJ1-6; no definite D call. The CDR3 consists of 12 residues. Trimming removed 3 bases from V and 7 bases from J, with 4 bases in between. In nucleotides, the CDR3 is TGTGCCAGCAGTTTGGAGAATTCACCCCTCCACTTT. Translating it yields CASSLENSPLHF.

The gene calls are TRBV28 and TRBJ2-3; the match to TRBD2 covers 8 bases. This CDR3 contains 15 residues. With 4 bases clipped from V and 0 bases from J, the junction kept 3 bases outside the gene matches. Germline CDR1 and CDR2: MDHEN and SYDVKM. CDR3 protein: CASSSVAGSTDTQYF. CDR3 DNA sequence: TGTGCCAGCAGTTCGGTAGCGGGGAGCACAGATACGCAGTATTTT.

Here the CDR3 DNA reads TGTGCCAGCAGTGCTAGCGGAGGGCCGTTCTACGAGCAGTACTTC. Protein sequence: CASSASGGPFYEQYF. The chain recombines TRBV7-3 with TRBJ2-7; 7 nucleotides match TRBD2. There are 15 residues in the CDR3. V lost 6 bases, J lost 3 bases, and 11 bases stayed unmatched. Germline V gene data show CDR1 as SGHTA and CDR2 as FQGTGA. Combining the CDR3 with reference TRBV7-3 and TRBJ2-7 gives the whole variable domain GAGVSQTPSNKVTEKGKYVELRCDPISGHTALYWYRQSLGQGPEFLIYFQGTGAADDSGLPNDRFFAVRPEGSVSTLKIQRTERGDSAVYLCASSASGGPFYEQYFGPGTRLTVT.

This chain connects TRBV18 to TRBJ2-7; 10 bases are a match to TRBD1. The CDR3 contains 16 residues. The V segment lost 6 bases and the J segment 0 bases; nucleotides outside the gene matches: 8. Germline lookup yields CDR1 KGHSH and CDR2 LQKENI. This chain's CDR3 is CASSLWGQGYSYEQYF. CDR3 DNA sequence: TGTGCCAGCTCCCTATGGGGACAGGGGTACTCCTACGAGCAGTACTTC.

The V gene is TRBV2, the J gene TRBJ2-3; the D is unclear. The V gene's germline CDR1 is SNHLY and CDR2 FYNNEI. V shed 7 bases and J shed 2 bases, with 10 bases lying between them. The CDR3 length is 13 residues. In DNA form, the CDR3 reads TGTGCCAGCACAGGCGAGACCACAGATACGCAGTATTTT. It is translated as CASTGETTDTQYF.

The J gene is TRBJ1-1, the V gene TRBV6-5, with D possibly being TRBD1 (6 bases). In germline, CDR1 is MNHEY, CDR2 SVGAGI. CDR3 length: 14 amino acids. V was trimmed by 7 bases and J by 1 base, leaving 13 bases between them. CDR3 nucleotide sequence: TGTGCCAGCAAGGAAGGGGGGGAGAACACTGAAGCTTTCTTT. Protein: CASKEGGENTEAFF.

This chain joins TRBV7-2 and TRBJ2-7; TRBD1 agrees at 12 bases. In germline, CDR1 is SGHTA, CDR2 FQGNSA. CDR3 length equals 16 residues. V dropped 1 base and J dropped 6; count of bases not matched to a gene: 7. The DNA for the CDR3 is TGTGCCAGCAGCTTAGGACCGGGACAGGGGGCGTTCGAGCAGTACTTC. Protein sequence: CASSLGPGQGAFEQYF.

The gene calls are TRBV6-6 and TRBJ1-6; D is perhaps TRBD1 (6 bases). The V gene's germline CDR1 is MNHNY and CDR2 SVGAGI (reference sequence). V was shortened by 2 bases and J by 10 bases, with 18 bases between the two germline ends. The CDR3 spans 16 residues. CDR3 nucleotide sequence: TGTGCCAGCAGTTACGGGGGCACAGGGTATCGATCACCCCTCCACTTT. This encodes CASSYGGTGYRSPLHF.

This clone appeared once. The chain combines TRBV5-1 with TRBJ1-5, with D possibly TRBD1 on 5 matching bases. Germline V gives CDR1 SGHRS, CDR2 YFSETQ. V was clipped by 4 bases and J by 4 bases, with 12 bases between them. This CDR3 contains 14 residues. CDR3 region: CASSLGTSNQPQHF. The CDR3 DNA sequence: TGCGCCAGCAGCCTCGGGACTAGTAATCAGCCCCAGCATTTT. Supplemented by reference TRBV5-1 and TRBJ1-5, the full variable domain reads KAGVTQTPRYLIKTRGQQVTLSCSPISGHRSVSWYQQTPGQGLQFLFEYFSETQRNKGNFPGRFSGRQFSNSRSEMNVSTLELGDSALYLCASSLGTSNQPQHFGDGTRLSIL.

This sequence joins TRBV2 and TRBJ1-2, with a tentative D call TRBD1 (6 bases). Trimming took 2 bases from V and 4 from J, leaving 14 bases between them. Germline CDR1 SNHLY, CDR2 FYNNEI. This CDR3 is 15 amino acids long. CDR3 sequence (DNA): TGTGCCAGCAGTGAATCTCCGGGACAAGTCTATGGCTACACCTTC. Amino acid sequence: CASSESPGQVYGYTF.

The chain is built from TRBV3-1 (or the pseudogene TRBV3-2) and TRBJ1-1; D possibly corresponds to TRBD1 (6 bases). Trimming took off 4 bases at V and 1 base at J, with 10 bases between the two ends. This CDR3 is built from 14 residues. Germline-derived CDR1 and CDR2 are LGHDT and YNNKEL (reference sequence). Here the CDR3 DNA reads TGTGCCAGCAGCCCGGGACACCAGAACACTGAAGCTTTCTTT. This gives the protein CASSPGHQNTEAFF.

The chain employs TRBV19 and TRBJ2-2; TRBD1 aligns across 9 bases. J lost 6 bases, V lost 3 bases, and 5 bases had no gene match. The CDR3 consists of 15 residues. CDR1 LNHDA and CDR2 SQIVND come from the germline V gene (reference sequence). The CDR3 DNA is TGTGCCAGTAGTATCGCACAGGGGGCCGCCGGGGAGCTGTTTTTT. It specifies CASSIAQGAAGELFF.

The CDR3 DNA follows: TGTGCCAGCAGGCCCATCGTCGGGCGGGGGGCAGGGGAGACCCAGTACTTC. Translation gives CASRPIVGRGAGETQYF. The chain couples TRBV27 to TRBJ2-5; 8 bases match TRBD2. J gave up 5 bases and V 6 bases, and 17 bases lay outside the gene matches. Germline CDR1 is MNHEY and CDR2 is SMNVEV (reference sequence). This CDR3 contains 17 residues.

This clone showed up just once. The V call is TRBV7-9, the J call TRBJ1-1, with 9 nucleotides matching TRBD1. The V and J ends lost 1 base and 3 bases, in that order; junction bases with no gene match: 3. The germline V gene has CDR1 SEHNR and CDR2 FQNEAQ (reference sequence). This CDR3 is built from 15 residues. This CDR3 is CASSLGDREYTEAFF. For the CDR3, the DNA is TGTGCCAGCAGCTTAGGGGACAGGGAGTACACTGAAGCTTTCTTT. The whole variable domain, filled in from reference TRBV7-9 and TRBJ1-1, reads DTGVSQNPRHKITKRGQNVTFRCDPISEHNRLYWYRQTLGQGPEFLTYFQNEAQLEKSRLLSDRFSAERPKGSFSTLEIQRTEQGDSAMYLCASSLGDREYTEAFFGQGTRLTVV.

V is TRBV7-3 and J is TRBJ1-1, with a possible D match to TRBD1 (5 bases). The CDR3 extends over 16 amino acids. V lost 1 base and J 6 bases, leaving 18 bases between the germline ends. CDR1 SGHTA and CDR2 FQGTGA come from the germline V gene. The CDR3 nucleotides are TGTGCCAGCAGCTTAAGACCCCGGGATGGGGGGGCTGAAGCTTTCTTT. Amino acids: CASSLRPRDGGAEAFF.

V gene TRBV13 combines with J gene TRBJ2-3; 8 positions match TRBD2. Germline loops: CDR1 PRHDT, CDR2 FYEKMQ (reference sequence). J lost 3 bases, V lost 5 bases, and 7 bases had no gene match. The CDR3 has 15 amino acids. In nucleotides, the CDR3 is TGTGCCAGCAGCCCCGGACTAGCCATTACAGATACGCAGTATTTT. This sequence encodes CASSPGLAITDTQYF.

Points on this clone: Distinct nucleotide sequences in the sample also encode this CDR3. The chain recombines TRBV5-1 with TRBJ2-5; no clear D. Between the trimmed V and J ends, which lost 5 bases and 2 bases, there was a span of 7 bases. The CDR3 is 12 amino acids. The germline gives CDR1 SGHRS, CDR2 YFSETQ. The CDR3 DNA reads TGCGCCAGCAGTCCCGGGCAAGAGACCCAGTACTTC. This codes for CASSPGQETQYF.